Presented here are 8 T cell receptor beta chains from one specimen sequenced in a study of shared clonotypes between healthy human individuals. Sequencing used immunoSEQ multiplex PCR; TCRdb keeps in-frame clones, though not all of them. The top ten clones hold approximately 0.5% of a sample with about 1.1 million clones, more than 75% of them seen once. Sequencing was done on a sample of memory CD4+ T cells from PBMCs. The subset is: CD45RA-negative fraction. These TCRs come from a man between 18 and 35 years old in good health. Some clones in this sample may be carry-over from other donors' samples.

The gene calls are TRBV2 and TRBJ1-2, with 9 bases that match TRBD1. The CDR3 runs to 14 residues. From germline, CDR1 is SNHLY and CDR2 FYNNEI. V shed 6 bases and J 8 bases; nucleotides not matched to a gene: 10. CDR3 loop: CASSTNRGRGGYTF. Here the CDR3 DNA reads TGTGCCAGCAGCACTAACAGGGGGCGAGGAGGCTACACCTTC.

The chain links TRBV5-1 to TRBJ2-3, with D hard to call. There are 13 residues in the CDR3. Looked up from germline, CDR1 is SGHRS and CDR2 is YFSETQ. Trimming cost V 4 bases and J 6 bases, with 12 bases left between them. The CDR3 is CASSIQASDTQYF. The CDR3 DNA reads TGCGCCAGCAGCATCCAGGCTTCGGATACGCAGTATTTT.

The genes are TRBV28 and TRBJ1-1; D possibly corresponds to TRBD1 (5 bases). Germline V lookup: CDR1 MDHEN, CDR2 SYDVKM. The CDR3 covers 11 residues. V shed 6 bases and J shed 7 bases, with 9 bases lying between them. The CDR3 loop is CASRNRLEAFF. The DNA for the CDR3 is TGTGCCAGCAGAAACAGGCTTGAAGCTTTCTTT.

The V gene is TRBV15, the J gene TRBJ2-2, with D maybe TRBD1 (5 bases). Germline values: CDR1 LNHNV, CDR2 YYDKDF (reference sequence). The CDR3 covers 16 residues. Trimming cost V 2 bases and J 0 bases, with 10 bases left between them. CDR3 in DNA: TGTGCCACCAGCAGAAGGGGCAGGACGAACACCGGGGAGCTGTTTTTT. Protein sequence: CATSRRGRTNTGELFF. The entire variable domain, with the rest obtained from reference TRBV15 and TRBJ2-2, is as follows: DAMVIQNPRYQVTQFGKPVTLSCSQTLNHNVMYWYQQKSSQAPKLLFHYYDKDFNNEADTPDNFQSRRPNTSFCFLDIRSPGLGDTAMYLCATSRRGRTNTGELFFGEGSRLTVL.

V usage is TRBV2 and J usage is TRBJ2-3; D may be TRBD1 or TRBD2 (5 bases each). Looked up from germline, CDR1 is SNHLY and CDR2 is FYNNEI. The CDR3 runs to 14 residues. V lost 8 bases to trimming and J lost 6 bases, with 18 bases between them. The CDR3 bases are TGTGCCAGCCTTCCCGAGGGGCGCGGCGATACGCAGTATTTT. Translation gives CASLPEGRGDTQYF.

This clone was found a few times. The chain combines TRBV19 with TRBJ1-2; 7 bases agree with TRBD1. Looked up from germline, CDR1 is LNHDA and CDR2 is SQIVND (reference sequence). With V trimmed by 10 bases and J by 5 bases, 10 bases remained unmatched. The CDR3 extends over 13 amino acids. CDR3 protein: CATNSGRGYGYTF. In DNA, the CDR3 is TGTGCCACTAACAGTGGCAGGGGGTATGGCTACACCTTC.

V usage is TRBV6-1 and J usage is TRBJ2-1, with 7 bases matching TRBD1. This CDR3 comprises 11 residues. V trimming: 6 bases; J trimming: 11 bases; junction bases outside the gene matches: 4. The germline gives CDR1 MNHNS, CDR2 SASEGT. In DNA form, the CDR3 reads TGTGCCAGCAGCCAGGGACAGAAGCAGTTCTTC. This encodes CASSQGQKQFF.

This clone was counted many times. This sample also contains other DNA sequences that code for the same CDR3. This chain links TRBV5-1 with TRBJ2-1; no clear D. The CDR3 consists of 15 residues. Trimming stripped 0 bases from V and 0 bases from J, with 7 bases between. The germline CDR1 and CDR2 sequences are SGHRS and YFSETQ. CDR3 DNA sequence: TGCGCCAGCAGCTTGGGCACGAGCTCCTACAATGAGCAGTTCTTC. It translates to CASSLGTSSYNEQFF.